This TCR beta chain is from a study of blood T cell repertoires in COVID-19. Using immunoSEQ multiplex PCR, the repertoire was profiled, and TCRdb retains in-frame clones only, with some absent. In the table there are approximately 52,000 clones, roughly 87% of which are singletons. Trimming shortened V by 3 bases and J by 5 bases, and 10 bases separated the two germline ends. The CDR3 is 13 residues long. The V gene's germline CDR1 is LNHDA and CDR2 SQIVND (reference sequence). This sequence originates from a human donor with active COVID-19. The donor label of this sample is uncertain. This chain links TRBV19 with TRBJ1-1; D is perhaps TRBD1 (6 bases). Sample: peripheral blood. The CDR3: CASSITGRTEAFF. The CDR3 DNA follows: TGTGCCAGTAGTATTACAGGGCGGACTGAAGCTTTCTTT. The entire variable domain, with the rest obtained from reference TRBV19 and TRBJ1-1, is as follows: DGGITQSPKYLFRKEGQNVTLSCEQNLNHDAMYWYRQDPGQGLRLIYYSQIVNDFQKGDIAEGYSVSREKKESFPLTVTSAQKNPTAFYLCASSITGRTEAFFGQGTRLTVV.